One and the same sample provided the 15 T cell receptor beta chains below, sequenced in a study of blood T cell repertoires in COVID-19. Libraries were prepared by immunoSEQ multiplex PCR; TCRdb keeps only in-frame clonotypes and omits some of them. Of about 330,000 clones in the sample, more than 75% were seen once. The specimen was PBMCs or T cells enriched from blood (not recorded which). These receptors came from a woman under 40 who had recovered from COVID-19.

In this sample, this clone turned up once. This chain connects TRBV6-2 or TRBV6-3 to TRBJ1-1; D might be TRBD1 (6 bases). Germline V gene lookup returns CDR1 MNHEY and CDR2 SVGEGT. V was cut by 3 bases and J by 4 bases, with 12 bases left in between. This CDR3 is built from 14 residues. The CDR3 DNA reads as TGTGCCAGCAGTTATGGGGGCGAGGGCACTGAAGCTTTCTTT. Translated, it gives CASSYGGEGTEAFF.

The chain carries TRBV9 and TRBJ2-2, with TRBD1 matching over 12 bases. The V gene end was trimmed by 1 base and the J gene end by 3 bases; junction bases not matched to a gene: 10. This CDR3 spans 19 amino acids. Germline lookup yields CDR1 SGDLS and CDR2 YYNGEE. CDR3 sequence: CASSVLGTGQGAYTGELFF. In DNA form, the CDR3 reads TGTGCCAGCAGCGTATTGGGAACGGGACAGGGGGCCTACACCGGGGAGCTGTTTTTT.

The chain employs TRBV5-1 and TRBJ1-1; no definite D call. The CDR3 is made up of 15 amino acids. The germline V gene has CDR1 SGHRS and CDR2 YFSETQ. V lost 0 bases to trimming and J lost 1 base, with 10 bases between them. The CDR3 reads CASSLVPGRNTEAFF. CDR3 coding DNA: TGCGCCAGCAGCTTGGTTCCAGGCAGGAACACTGAAGCTTTCTTT.

This clone was detected only once. The chain uses TRBV7-9 and TRBJ2-3, with 8 bases that match TRBD2. This CDR3 is built from 17 residues. The V gene's germline CDR1 is SEHNR and CDR2 FQNEAQ (reference sequence). Losses at the gene ends were 4 bases for V and 2 bases for J; bases not matched to a gene: 11. The CDR3 sequence: CASSSLPGLGATDTQYF. The DNA for the CDR3 is TGTGCCAGCAGCTCTTTACCGGGACTAGGGGCCACAGATACGCAGTATTTT.

This clone has only one observation. The V and J genes are TRBV7-9 and TRBJ1-1, with 7 bases lining up with TRBD1. V shed 5 bases and J 1 base; nucleotides not matched to a gene: 10. The CDR3 runs 16 residues. Germline values: CDR1 SEHNR, CDR2 FQNEAQ (reference sequence). The CDR3 sequence: CASSPFGQAANTEAFF. The CDR3 DNA is TGTGCCAGCAGCCCCTTCGGACAGGCAGCGAACACTGAAGCTTTCTTT.

This clone was counted between two and nine times. The J gene is TRBJ1-2, the V gene TRBV4-3, with D uncertain. This CDR3 has 14 residues. The V end was cut by 1 base, the J end by 6 bases, with 12 bases between. The germline gives CDR1 LGHNA, CDR2 YSLEER. In nucleotides, the CDR3 is TGCGCCAGCAGCCAAGGCGAGGGAAGGGATGGCTACACCTTC. This gives the protein CASSQGEGRDGYTF.

The chain couples TRBV7-9 to TRBJ2-3, with D perhaps matching TRBD2 (5 bases). The CDR3 consists of 14 residues. V was cut by 5 bases and J by 2 bases, with 11 bases left in between. The germline V gene has CDR1 SEHNR and CDR2 FQNEAQ (reference sequence). CDR3 region: CASSARVTTDTQYF. CDR3 sequence (DNA): TGTGCCAGCAGCGCGAGGGTAACCACAGATACGCAGTATTTT.

The chain is built from TRBV5-1 and TRBJ1-2; the D gene is possibly TRBD1 (5 bases). The CDR3 contains 13 residues. Germline values: CDR1 SGHRS, CDR2 YFSETQ. V was shortened by 0 bases and J by 6 bases, with 9 bases between the two germline ends. For the CDR3, the DNA is TGCGCCAGCAGCTTGGGACAGCCGGATGGCTACACCTTC. It codes for CASSLGQPDGYTF.

V is TRBV30 and J is TRBJ2-7, with TRBD1 matching 9 bases. Germline lookup yields CDR1 GTSNPN and CDR2 SVGIG (reference sequence). This CDR3 has 12 residues. The ends lost 3 bases at V and 3 bases at J; junction bases unmatched: 0. CDR3 nucleotide sequence: TGTGCCTGGAGGGACAGGGGCTACGAGCAGTACTTC. Translation gives CAWRDRGYEQYF.

The table lists this clone with a few counts. This rearrangement joins TRBV7-3 to TRBJ1-1; a possible D gene is TRBD1 (5 bases). This CDR3 comprises 15 residues. CDR1 and CDR2 from the germline V gene are SGHTA and FQGTGA. V was trimmed by 2 bases and J by 7 bases, leaving 17 bases between them. The CDR3, as DNA: TGTGCCAGCAGCTTAGCCCCCGGAGAACAGGATGAAGCTTTCTTT. Translating gives CASSLAPGEQDEAFF. Supplemented by reference TRBV7-3 and TRBJ1-1, the full variable domain reads GAGVSQTPSNKVTEKGKYVELRCDPISGHTALYWYRQSLGQGPEFLIYFQGTGAADDSGLPNDRFFAVRPEGSVSTLKIQRTERGDSAVYLCASSLAPGEQDEAFFGQGTRLTVV.

The chain carries TRBV23-1 and TRBJ1-2; D is undetermined. TRBV23-1 has ORF status, its function being uncertain. CDR3 length: 14 residues. V dropped 0 bases and J dropped 4 bases, with 9 bases sitting between them. This CDR3 reads CASSQSPDFYGYTF. The CDR3 nucleotides are TGCGCCAGCAGTCAATCCCCAGATTTCTATGGCTACACCTTC.

The rearrangement uses TRBV6-5 and TRBJ1-2; 10 bases match TRBD1. CDR3 length: 15 residues. V lost 1 base and J lost 4; bases outside the gene matches: 3. Germline CDR1 and CDR2: MNHEY and SVGAGI. CDR3: CASSYWDRGGYGYTF. The CDR3 DNA follows: TGTGCCAGCAGTTACTGGGACAGGGGAGGCTATGGCTACACCTTC.

The genes are TRBV7-2 and TRBJ1-6; 9 bases are a match to TRBD1. J lost 9 bases, V lost 4 bases, and 7 bases had no gene match. The CDR3 loop spans 15 amino acids. Per the germline V gene, CDR1 is SGHTA and CDR2 is FQGNSA. The CDR3 region is CASSSRTGAASPLHF. CDR3 in DNA: TGTGCCAGCAGCTCGAGGACAGGGGCAGCTTCACCCCTCCACTTT.

The V and J genes are TRBV7-2 and TRBJ1-6; D is uncertain. Germline values: CDR1 SGHTA, CDR2 FQGNSA. V lost 5 bases, J lost 4 bases, and 9 bases lay in between. The CDR3 totals 14 residues. CDR3: CASSRAGYNSPLHF. The CDR3, as DNA: TGTGCCAGCAGCCGCGCGGGATATAATTCACCCCTCCACTTT. Using reference TRBV7-2 and TRBJ1-6 for the parts outside the CDR3, the full variable domain is GAGVSQSPSNKVTEKGKDVELRCDPISGHTALYWYRQSLGQGLEFLIYFQGNSAPDKSGLPSDRFSAERTGGSVSTLTIQRTQQEDSAVYLCASSRAGYNSPLHFGNGTRLTVT.

This clone was picked up one time. An end of the junction differs from the germline gene, which may be a read error. The V call is TRBV12-3 or TRBV12-4, the J call TRBJ1-2; TRBD1 matches at 7 bases. CDR3 length equals 13 residues. The CDR3 nucleotides read TGTGCCAGCAGCTACTACAGGGGACCGGGGGTCGCATTC. Translated, it gives CASSYYRGPGVAF.